The next 13 T cell receptor beta chains were all read from a single sample in a study of cytomegalovirus exposure and HLA in healthy donors. The PCR ran on 60 Vbeta and 13 Jbeta primers. Assay: immunoSEQ multiplex PCR; the TCRdb copy retains only in-frame clones and omits some. The table lists about 120,000 clones, about 80% of them singletons. The material sequenced was PBMCs. These receptors all come from a woman aged 60 to 75 in good health and CMV-seropositive.

The V and J genes are TRBV5-5 and TRBJ1-2; D is unresolved. The V gene lost 0 bases and the J gene lost 1 base, with 7 bases spanning the gap. The CDR3 is 14 amino acids. In germline, CDR1 is SGHKS, CDR2 YYEKEE (reference sequence). The CDR3 loop reads CASSLELSNYGYTF. DNA for the CDR3: TGTGCCAGCAGCTTGGAGCTGAGTAACTATGGCTACACCTTC.

The gene calls are TRBV2 and TRBJ2-7, with TRBD2 matching over 8 bases. The V gene end was trimmed by 3 bases and the J gene end by 7 bases; junction bases not matched to a gene: 14. Germline values: CDR1 SNHLY, CDR2 FYNNEI. The CDR3 runs to 16 residues. The CDR3 nucleotides are TGTGCCAGCAGTGACACCTCTCCAGCGGGAGCAGGAGAGCAGTACTTC. This gives the protein CASSDTSPAGAGEQYF.

The V and J genes are TRBV5-1 and TRBJ2-2; D ambiguous. CDR1 is SGHRS and CDR2 is YFSETQ in the germline V gene. This CDR3 is built from 14 residues. Trimming shortened V by 4 bases and J by 0 bases, and 7 bases separated the two germline ends. CDR3 amino acids: CASSPQANTGELFF. The CDR3 coding sequence is TGCGCCAGCAGCCCCCAGGCGAACACCGGGGAGCTGTTTTTT.

This clone was observed a single time. This chain connects TRBV7-9 to TRBJ2-3; D is possibly TRBD1 (5 bases). The CDR3 extends over 14 amino acids. CDR1 SEHNR and CDR2 FQNEAQ come from the germline V gene (reference sequence). Trimming cost V 3 bases and J 1 base, with 8 bases left between them. Here the CDR3 reads CASSFTGGTDTQYF. The CDR3 nucleotides read TGTGCCAGCAGCTTCACAGGCGGCACAGATACGCAGTATTTT.

The chain links TRBV7-3 to TRBJ1-6, with 8 bases identical to TRBD1. CDR1 is SGHTA and CDR2 is FQGTGA in the germline V gene. This CDR3 has 15 residues. With V trimmed by 5 bases and J by 10 bases, 10 bases remained unmatched. The CDR3 spells CASSTGQGAESPLHF. CDR3 coding DNA: TGTGCCAGCAGCACCGGACAGGGCGCAGAATCACCCCTCCACTTT.

The chain recombines TRBV19 with TRBJ1-1; a weak D match, TRBD1 (6 bases). Germline lookup yields CDR1 LNHDA and CDR2 SQIVND (reference sequence). The CDR3 extends over 17 amino acids. V lost 4 bases and J 0 bases, leaving 18 bases between the germline ends. The CDR3 is CASSTGTSKRVNTEAFF. CDR3 sequence (DNA): TGTGCCAGTAGTACCGGGACATCAAAAAGGGTGAACACTGAAGCTTTCTTT.

The gene calls are TRBV19 and TRBJ2-4, with TRBD1 matching over 11 bases. Germline CDR1 LNHDA, CDR2 SQIVND (reference sequence). After removal of 7 bases from V and 0 bases from J, the junction contained 8 bases not matched to a gene. CDR3 length equals 17 residues. The CDR3 nucleotides are TGTGCCAGTAATGGACAGGGGGCTACCCTAGCCAAAAACATTCAGTACTTC. It yields the protein CASNGQGATLAKNIQYF. The complete variable domain, with remaining parts taken from reference TRBV19 and TRBJ2-4, reads DGGITQSPKYLFRKEGQNVTLSCEQNLNHDAMYWYRQDPGQGLRLIYYSQIVNDFQKGDIAEGYSVSREKKESFPLTVTSAQKNPTAFYLCASNGQGATLAKNIQYFGAGTRLSVL.

V and J are TRBV18 and TRBJ2-4; 7 bases agree with TRBD1. Germline V CDR1 and CDR2: KGHSH, LQKENI. J was trimmed by 1 base and V by 3 bases; bases with no gene match: 6. This CDR3 region has 16 residues. CDR3 sequence reads: CASSPPSQGAKNIQYF. DNA of the CDR3: TGTGCCAGCTCACCTCCATCACAGGGGGCCAAAAACATTCAGTACTTC. The full variable domain, in which reference TRBV18 and TRBJ2-4 provide the parts outside the CDR3, is NAGVMQNPRHLVRRRGQEARLRCSPMKGHSHVYWYRQLPEEGLKFMVYLQKENIIDESGMPKERFSAEFPKEGPSILRIQQVVRGDSAAYFCASSPPSQGAKNIQYFGAGTRLSVL.

The chain recombines TRBV27 with TRBJ1-2; 10 nucleotides align to TRBD1. Unmatched junction bases numbered 6, after V lost 10 bases and J lost 1 base. Per the germline V gene, CDR1 is MNHEY and CDR2 is SMNVEV (reference sequence). The CDR3 length is 14 residues. Here the CDR3 DNA reads TGTGCCACCGCGGGACAGGGGCGTAACTATGGCTACACCTTC. Translation: CATAGQGRNYGYTF.

The chain joins TRBV27 to TRBJ2-5, with TRBD1 identical over 10 bases. The end of the DNA fits TRBJ2-7 better, so the J call may be wrong. Germline V gene lookup returns CDR1 MNHEY and CDR2 SMNVEV (reference sequence). The CDR3 loop spans 15 amino acids. CDR3 amino acids: CASSRGQGGAYEQYF. In nucleotides, the CDR3 is TGTGCCAGCAGTCGTGGACAGGGGGGAGCCTACGAGCAGTACTTC.

Worth noting for this clone: At one end the junction does not follow the germline gene, possibly because of a read error. The same CDR3 arises from other DNA sequences in this sample as well. The J gene is TRBJ1-6, the V gene TRBV28; D call uncertain. CDR1 and CDR2 from the germline V gene are MDHEN and SYDVKM. This CDR3 region has 17 residues. This chain's CDR3 is CASSLDLGVTTNSPLHF. CDR3 nucleotides: TGTGCCAGCAGTTTAGACCTCGGGGTAACTACTAATTCCCCCCTCCACTTT. Complete variable domain (other parts from reference TRBV28 and TRBJ1-6): DVKVTQSSRYLVKRTGEKVFLECVQDMDHENMFWYRQDPGLGLRLIYFSYDVKMKEKGDIPEGYSVSREKKERFSLILESASTNQTSMYLCASSLDLGVTTNSPLHFGNGTRLTVT.

The chain joins TRBV5-1 to TRBJ2-5, with a tentative D call TRBD1 (6 bases). The J call may be in error: the DNA end matches TRBJ2-7 better. This CDR3 is 16 amino acids long. Germline V lookup: CDR1 SGHRS, CDR2 YFSETQ. The CDR3 loop reads CASSPLPQGTSYEQYF. Written as DNA, the CDR3 is TGCGCCAGCAGCCCCCTCCCTCAGGGGACCTCCTACGAGCAGTACTTC.

The chain carries TRBV7-2 and TRBJ2-5; TRBD2 agrees at 12 bases. Germline V gene sequence: CDR1 SGHTA, CDR2 FQGNSA. V shed 5 bases, J shed 2 bases, and the junction held 9 bases outside the gene matches. The CDR3 sequence is 17 residues long. Here the CDR3 DNA reads TGTGCCAGCAGCCCCCGGACTAGCGGGGCCTATCAAGAGACCCAGTACTTC. Amino acid sequence: CASSPRTSGAYQETQYF.